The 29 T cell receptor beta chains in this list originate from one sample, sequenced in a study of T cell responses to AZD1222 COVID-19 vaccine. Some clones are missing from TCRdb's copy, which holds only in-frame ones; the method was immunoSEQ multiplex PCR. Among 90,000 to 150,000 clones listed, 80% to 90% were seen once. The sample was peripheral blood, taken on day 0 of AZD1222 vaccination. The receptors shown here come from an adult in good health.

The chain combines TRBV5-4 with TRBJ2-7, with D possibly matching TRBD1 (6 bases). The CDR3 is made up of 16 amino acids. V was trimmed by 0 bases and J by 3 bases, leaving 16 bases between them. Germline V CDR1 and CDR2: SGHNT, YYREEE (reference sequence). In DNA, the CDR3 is TGTGCCAGCAGCTTGGGAAGACAGGACGGGATCTACGAGCAGTACTTC. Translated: CASSLGRQDGIYEQYF.

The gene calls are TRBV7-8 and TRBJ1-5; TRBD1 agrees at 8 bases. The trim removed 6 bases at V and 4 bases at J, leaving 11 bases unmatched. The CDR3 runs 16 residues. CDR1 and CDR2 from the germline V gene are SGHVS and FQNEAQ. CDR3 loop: CASSLNRDRRNQPQHF. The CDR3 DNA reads TGTGCCAGCAGTTTAAACCGGGACAGGAGAAATCAGCCCCAGCATTTT.

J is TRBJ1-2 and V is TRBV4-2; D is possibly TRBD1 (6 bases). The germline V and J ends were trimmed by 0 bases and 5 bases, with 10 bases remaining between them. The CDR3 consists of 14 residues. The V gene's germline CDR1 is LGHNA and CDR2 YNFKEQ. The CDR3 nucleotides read TGTGCCAGCAGCCAAGACCGACAGGCGTATGGCTACACCTTC. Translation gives CASSQDRQAYGYTF.

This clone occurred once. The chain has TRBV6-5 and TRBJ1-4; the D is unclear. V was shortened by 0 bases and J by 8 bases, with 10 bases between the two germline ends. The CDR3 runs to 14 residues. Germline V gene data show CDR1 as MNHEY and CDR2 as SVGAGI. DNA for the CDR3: TGTGCCAGCAGTTACTCGCCCGGGAGGGAAAAACTGTTTTTT. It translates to CASSYSPGREKLFF.

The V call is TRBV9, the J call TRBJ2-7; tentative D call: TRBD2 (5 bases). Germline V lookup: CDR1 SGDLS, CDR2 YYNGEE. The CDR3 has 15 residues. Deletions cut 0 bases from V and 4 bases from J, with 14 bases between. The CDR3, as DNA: TGTGCCAGCAGCGTAGGGCCCGGACTGGCTTACGAGCAGTACTTC. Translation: CASSVGPGLAYEQYF.

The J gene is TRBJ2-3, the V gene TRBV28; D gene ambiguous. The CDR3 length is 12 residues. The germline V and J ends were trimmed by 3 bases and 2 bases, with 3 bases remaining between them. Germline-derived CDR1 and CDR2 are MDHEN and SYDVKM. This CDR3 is CASSFITDTQYF. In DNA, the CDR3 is TGTGCCAGCAGTTTCATCACAGATACGCAGTATTTT.

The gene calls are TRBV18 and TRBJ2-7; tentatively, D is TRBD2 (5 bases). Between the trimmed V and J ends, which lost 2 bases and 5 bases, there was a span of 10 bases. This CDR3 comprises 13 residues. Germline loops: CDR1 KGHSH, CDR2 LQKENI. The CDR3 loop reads CASSPGGGNEQYF. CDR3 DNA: TGTGCCAGCTCACCAGGAGGAGGCAACGAGCAGTACTTC.

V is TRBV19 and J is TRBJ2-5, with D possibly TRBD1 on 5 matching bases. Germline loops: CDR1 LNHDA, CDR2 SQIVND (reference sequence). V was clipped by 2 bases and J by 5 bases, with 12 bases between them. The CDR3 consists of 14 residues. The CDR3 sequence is CASSITGARETQYF. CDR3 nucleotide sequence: TGTGCCAGTAGTATAACAGGAGCCAGGGAGACCCAGTACTTC.

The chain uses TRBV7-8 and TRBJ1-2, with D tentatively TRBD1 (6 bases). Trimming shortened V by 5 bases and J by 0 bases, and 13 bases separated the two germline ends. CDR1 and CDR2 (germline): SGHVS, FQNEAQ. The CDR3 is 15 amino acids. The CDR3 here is CASSRNRDPNYGYTF. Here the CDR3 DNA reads TGTGCCAGCAGCCGAAACAGGGACCCTAACTATGGCTACACCTTC.

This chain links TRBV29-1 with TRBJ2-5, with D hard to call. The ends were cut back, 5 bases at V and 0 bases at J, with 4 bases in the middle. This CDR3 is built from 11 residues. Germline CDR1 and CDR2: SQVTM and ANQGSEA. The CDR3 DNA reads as TGCAGCGTTCTTAACCAAGAGACCCAGTACTTC. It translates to CSVLNQETQYF.

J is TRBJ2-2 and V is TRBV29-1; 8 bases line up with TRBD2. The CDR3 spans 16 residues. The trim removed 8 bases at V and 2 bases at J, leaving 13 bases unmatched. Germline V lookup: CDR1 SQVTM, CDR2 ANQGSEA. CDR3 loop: CSTGGLAGGNTGELFF. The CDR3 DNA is TGCAGCACTGGGGGACTCGCGGGGGGTAACACCGGGGAGCTGTTTTTT.

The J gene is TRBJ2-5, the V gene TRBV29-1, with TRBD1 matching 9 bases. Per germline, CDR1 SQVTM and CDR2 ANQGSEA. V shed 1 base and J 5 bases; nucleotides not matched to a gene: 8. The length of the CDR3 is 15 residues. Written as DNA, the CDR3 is TGCAGCGTTGAAGCCCTGGGACAGGGTGGGGAGACCCAGTACTTC. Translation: CSVEALGQGGETQYF. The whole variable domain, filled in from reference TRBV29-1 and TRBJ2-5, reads SAVISQKPSRDICQRGTSLTIQCQVDSQVTMMFWYRQQPGQSLTLIATANQGSEATYESGFVIDKFPISRPNLTFSTLTVSNMSPEDSSIYLCSVEALGQGGETQYFGPGTRLLVL.

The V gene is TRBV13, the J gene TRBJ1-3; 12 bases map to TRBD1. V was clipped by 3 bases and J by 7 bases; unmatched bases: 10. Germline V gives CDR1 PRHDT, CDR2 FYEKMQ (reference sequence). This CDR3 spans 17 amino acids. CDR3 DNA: TGTGCCAGCAGCTTCTCCGCCGGGACAGGGGGCTTGAACACCATATATTTT. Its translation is CASSFSAGTGGLNTIYF.

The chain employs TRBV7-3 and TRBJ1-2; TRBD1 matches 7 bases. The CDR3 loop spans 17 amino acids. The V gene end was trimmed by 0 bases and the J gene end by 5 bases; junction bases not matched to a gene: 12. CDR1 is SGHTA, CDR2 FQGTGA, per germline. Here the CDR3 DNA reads TGTGCCAGCAGCTTAACCTCAGGGGGGGCAAGTGGATATGGCTACACCTTC. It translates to CASSLTSGGASGYGYTF.

The CDR3 nucleotides read TGTGCCAGCGAAGGGGACGTTGAGACCCAGTACTTC. Encoded protein: CASEGDVETQYF. The rearrangement links TRBV2 to TRBJ2-5; D is perhaps TRBD1 or TRBD2 (5 bases each). This CDR3 has 12 residues. The V and J ends lost 8 bases and 5 bases respectively, with 12 bases between them. Germline loops: CDR1 SNHLY, CDR2 FYNNEI. The variable domain in full, completed from reference TRBV2 and TRBJ2-5, reads EPEVTQTPSHQVTQMGQEVILRCVPISNHLYFYWYRQILGQKVEFLVSFYNNEISEKSEIFDDQFSVERPDGSNFTLKIRSTKLEDSAMYFCASEGDVETQYFGPGTRLLVL.

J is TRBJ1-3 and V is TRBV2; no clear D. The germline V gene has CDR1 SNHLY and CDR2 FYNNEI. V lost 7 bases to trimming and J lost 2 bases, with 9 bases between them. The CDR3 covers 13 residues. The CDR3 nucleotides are TGTGCCAGCAAGGTGAGGGCTGGAAACACCATATATTTT. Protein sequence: CASKVRAGNTIYF.

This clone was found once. The CDR3 reads CASSPPGLASTGELFF. The CDR3, as DNA: TGTGCCAGCTCACCACCGGGACTAGCGAGCACCGGGGAGCTGTTTTTT. The V call is TRBV18, the J call TRBJ2-2, with TRBD2 identical over 10 bases. The CDR3 contains 16 residues. The J segment lost 4 bases and the V segment lost 0 bases, leaving 2 bases of the junction unmatched. The germline gives CDR1 KGHSH, CDR2 LQKENI.

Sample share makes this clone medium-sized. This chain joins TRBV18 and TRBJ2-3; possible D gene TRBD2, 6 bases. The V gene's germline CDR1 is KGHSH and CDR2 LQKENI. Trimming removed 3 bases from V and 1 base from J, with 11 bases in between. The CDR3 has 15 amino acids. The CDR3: CASSPGGIGTDTQYF. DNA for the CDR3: TGTGCCAGCTCACCGGGCGGGATTGGCACAGATACGCAGTATTTT.

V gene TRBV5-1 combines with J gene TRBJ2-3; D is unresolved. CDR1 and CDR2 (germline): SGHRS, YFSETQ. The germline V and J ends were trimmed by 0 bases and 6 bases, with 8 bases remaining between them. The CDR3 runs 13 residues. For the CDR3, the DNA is TGCGCCAGCAGCTTGGAGGGTTTTGATACGCAGTATTTT. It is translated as CASSLEGFDTQYF.

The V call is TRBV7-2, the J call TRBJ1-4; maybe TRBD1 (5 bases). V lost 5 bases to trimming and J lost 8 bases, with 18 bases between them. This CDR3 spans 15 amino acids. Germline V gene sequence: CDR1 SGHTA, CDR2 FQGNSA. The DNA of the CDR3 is TGTGCCAGCAGCACCCAGGGTAGAATTGGGGAAAAACTGTTTTTT. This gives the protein CASSTQGRIGEKLFF.

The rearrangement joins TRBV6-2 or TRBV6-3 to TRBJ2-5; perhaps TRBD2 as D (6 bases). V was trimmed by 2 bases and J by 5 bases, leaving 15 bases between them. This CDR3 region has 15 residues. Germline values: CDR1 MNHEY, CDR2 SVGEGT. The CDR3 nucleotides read TGTGCCAGCAGTTACGCGAGGGTCCGGGGGGAGACCCAGTACTTC. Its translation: CASSYARVRGETQYF.

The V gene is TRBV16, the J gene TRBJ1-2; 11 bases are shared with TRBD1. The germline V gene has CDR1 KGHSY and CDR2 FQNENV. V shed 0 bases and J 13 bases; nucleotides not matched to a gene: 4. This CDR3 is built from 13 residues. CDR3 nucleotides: TGTGCCAGCAGCCAATCAGGACAGGGGGCCTGCACCTTC. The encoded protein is CASSQSGQGACTF.

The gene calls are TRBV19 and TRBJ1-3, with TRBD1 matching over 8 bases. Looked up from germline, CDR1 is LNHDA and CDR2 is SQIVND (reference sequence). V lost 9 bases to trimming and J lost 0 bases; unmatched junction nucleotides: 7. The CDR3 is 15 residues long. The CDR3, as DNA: TGTGCCAGCAGGACAGGGCCTAGCTCTGGAAACACCATATATTTT. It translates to CASRTGPSSGNTIYF.

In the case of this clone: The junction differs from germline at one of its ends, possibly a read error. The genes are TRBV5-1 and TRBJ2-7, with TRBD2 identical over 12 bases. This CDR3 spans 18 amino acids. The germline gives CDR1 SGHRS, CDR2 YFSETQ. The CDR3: CASSLYPLAGGRTYGQYF. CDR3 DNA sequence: TGCGCCAGCAGCCTGTACCCCCTAGCGGGAGGGCGGACCTACGGGCAGTACTTC.

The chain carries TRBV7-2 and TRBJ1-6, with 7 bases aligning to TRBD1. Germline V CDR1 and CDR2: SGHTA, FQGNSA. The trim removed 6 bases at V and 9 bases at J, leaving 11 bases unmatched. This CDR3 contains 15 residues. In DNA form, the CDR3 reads TGTGCCAGCAGACTACAAGACAGGGAAGCTTCACCCCTCCACTTT. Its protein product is CASRLQDREASPLHF.

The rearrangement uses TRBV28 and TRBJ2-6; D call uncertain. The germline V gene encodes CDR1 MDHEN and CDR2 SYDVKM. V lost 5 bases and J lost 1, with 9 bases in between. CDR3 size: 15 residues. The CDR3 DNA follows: TGTGCCAGCAGTCCCCCCGGGTCTGGGGCCAACGTCCTGACTTTC. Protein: CASSPPGSGANVLTF.

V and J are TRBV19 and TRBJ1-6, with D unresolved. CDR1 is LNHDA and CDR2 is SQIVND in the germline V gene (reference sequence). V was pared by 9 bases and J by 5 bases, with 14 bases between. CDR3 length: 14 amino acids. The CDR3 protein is CASTNGQNNSPLHF. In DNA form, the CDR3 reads TGTGCCAGCACGAACGGGCAGAATAATTCACCCCTCCACTTT.

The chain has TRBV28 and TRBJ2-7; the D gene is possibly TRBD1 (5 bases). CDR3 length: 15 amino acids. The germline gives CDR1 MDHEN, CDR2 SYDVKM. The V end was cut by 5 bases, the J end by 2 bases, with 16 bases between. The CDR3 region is CASSRRQRTTYEQYF. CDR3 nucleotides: TGTGCCAGCAGTCGTAGACAGCGCACTACCTACGAGCAGTACTTC.

The CDR3 here is CASSSNRDRDRYGYTF. DNA of the CDR3: TGTGCCAGCTCATCCAACCGGGACAGGGATCGCTATGGCTACACCTTC. This chain links TRBV18 with TRBJ1-2; TRBD1 matches 9 bases. Per germline, CDR1 KGHSH and CDR2 LQKENI. This CDR3 region has 16 residues. Trimming cost V 5 bases and J 4 bases; bases outside gene matches: 11.